A selection of T cell receptor beta chains follows, all from one sample in a study of OX40 agonist ivuxolimab in advanced cancers. Here immunoSEQ multiplex PCR was the method, and the copy in TCRdb shows in-frame clones only, minus some. Among 57,000 or so clones, 86% were seen once, and the ten largest hold around 2.5%. This specimen was CD4+ or CD8+ T cells sorted from blood, taken in a trial of the OX40 agonist ivuxolimab. The receptors come from an adult with an advanced solid tumor such as melanoma, head and neck, liver or kidney cancer. The CDR3 runs from the conserved cysteine through the conserved F or W. The D gene is left open where the match is weak. A clone size is listed for some rows: how often the clone was seen (once, few, many), or a class if it is expanded.

>14|TRBJ2-3|-|-|TRBV7-6
CASSLQGPPDTQYF
TGTGCCAGCAGCTTACAGGGCCCGCCAGATACGCAGTATTTT
>13|TRBJ2-3|-|-|TRBV14
CASALAGTDTQYF
TGTGCCAGCGCCCTAGCTGGGACAGATACGCAGTATTTT
>16|TRBJ2-1|-|TRBD1|TRBV4-2
CASSQPGTGPYNEQFF
TGTGCCAGCAGCCAACCCGGGACAGGGCCCTACAATGAGCAGTTCTTC
>14|TRBJ2-3|once|-|TRBV5-1
CASSPGVSTDTQYF
TGCGCCAGCAGCCCGGGAGTCAGCACAGATACGCAGTATTTT
>16|TRBJ1-5|-|-|TRBV28
CASSPPRDRLGQPQHF
TGTGCCAGCAGCCCACCTAGGGACCGCCTCGGGCAGCCCCAGCATTTT
>13|TRBJ2-7|-|TRBD1|TRBV7-2
CASRPTGKYEQYF
TGTGCCAGCAGGCCGACAGGGAAGTACGAGCAGTACTTC
>13|TRBJ2-1|-|-|TRBV7-2
CASSLALRNEQFF
TGTGCCAGCAGCTTAGCGCTCCGCAATGAGCAGTTCTTC
>15|TRBJ2-1|-|TRBD2|TRBV4-2
CASSPLAGGANEQFF
TGTGCCAGCAGCCCCCTAGCGGGGGGGGCCAATGAGCAGTTCTTC
>14|TRBJ2-5|-|TRBD1|TRBV7-3
CASSLGTGTETQYF
TGTGCCAGCAGCTTAGGGACAGGGACGGAGACCCAGTACTTC
>14|TRBJ2-2|-|-|TRBV7-2
CASTAPPNTGELFF
TGTGCCAGCACTGCCCCTCCGAACACCGGGGAGCTGTTTTTT